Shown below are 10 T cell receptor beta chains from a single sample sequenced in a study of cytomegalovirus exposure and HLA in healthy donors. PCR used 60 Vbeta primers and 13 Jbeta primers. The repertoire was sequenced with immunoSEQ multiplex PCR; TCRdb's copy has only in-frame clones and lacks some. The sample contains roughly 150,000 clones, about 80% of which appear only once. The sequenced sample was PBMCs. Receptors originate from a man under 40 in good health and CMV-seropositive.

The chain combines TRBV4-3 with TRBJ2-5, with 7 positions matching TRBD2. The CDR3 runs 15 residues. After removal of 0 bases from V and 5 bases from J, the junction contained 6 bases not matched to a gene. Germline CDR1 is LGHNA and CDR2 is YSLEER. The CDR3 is CASSQDWGSGETQYF. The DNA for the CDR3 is TGCGCCAGCAGCCAAGATTGGGGTAGCGGGGAGACCCAGTACTTC.

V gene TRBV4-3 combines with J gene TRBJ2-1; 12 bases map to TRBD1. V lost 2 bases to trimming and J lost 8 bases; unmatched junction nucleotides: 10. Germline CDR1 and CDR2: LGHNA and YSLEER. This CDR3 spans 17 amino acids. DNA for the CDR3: TGCGCCAGCAGCCAATCACCCCCGGGACAGGGGGCCGATGAGCAGTTCTTC. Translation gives CASSQSPPGQGADEQFF.

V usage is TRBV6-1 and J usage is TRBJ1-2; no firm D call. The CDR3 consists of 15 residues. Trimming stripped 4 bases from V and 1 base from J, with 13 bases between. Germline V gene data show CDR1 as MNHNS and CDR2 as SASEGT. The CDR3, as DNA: TGTGCCAGCAGTGCGGGAGGGTCCGGTAACTATGGCTACACCTTC. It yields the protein CASSAGGSGNYGYTF.

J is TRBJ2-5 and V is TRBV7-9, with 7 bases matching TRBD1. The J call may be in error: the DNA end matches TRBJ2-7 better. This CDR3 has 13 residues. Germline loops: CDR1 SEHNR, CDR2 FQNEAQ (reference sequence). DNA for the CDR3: TGTGCCAGCAGCTTGAGACAGGGCCACGAGCAGTACTTC. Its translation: CASSLRQGHEQYF.

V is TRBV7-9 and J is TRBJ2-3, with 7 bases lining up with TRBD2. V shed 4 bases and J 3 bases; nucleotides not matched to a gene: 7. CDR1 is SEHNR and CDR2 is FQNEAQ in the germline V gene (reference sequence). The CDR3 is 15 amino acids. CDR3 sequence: CASSSTTGGTDTQYF. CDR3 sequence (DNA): TGTGCCAGCAGCTCCACCACGGGAGGAACAGATACGCAGTATTTT.

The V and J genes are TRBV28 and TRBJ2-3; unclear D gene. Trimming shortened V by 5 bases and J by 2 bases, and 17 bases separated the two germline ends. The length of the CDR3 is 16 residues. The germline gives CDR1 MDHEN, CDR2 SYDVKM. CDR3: CASSLGMVLDTDTQYF. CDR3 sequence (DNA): TGTGCCAGCAGTCTGGGCATGGTGTTGGACACAGATACGCAGTATTTT.

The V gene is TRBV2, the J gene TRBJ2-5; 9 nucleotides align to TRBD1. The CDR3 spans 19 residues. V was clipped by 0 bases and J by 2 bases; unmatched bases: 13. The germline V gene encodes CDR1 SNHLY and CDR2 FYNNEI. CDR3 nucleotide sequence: TGTGCCAGCAGTGAAGCAAGGTCAACGGGACAGGGTCTACAAGAGACCCAGTACTTC. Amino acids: CASSEARSTGQGLQETQYF.

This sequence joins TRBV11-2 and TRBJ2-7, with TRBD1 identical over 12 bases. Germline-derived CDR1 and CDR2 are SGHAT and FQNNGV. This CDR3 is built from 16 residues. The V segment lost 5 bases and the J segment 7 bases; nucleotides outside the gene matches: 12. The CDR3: CASSPLPGQGAREQYF. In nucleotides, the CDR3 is TGTGCCAGCAGCCCACTGCCGGGACAGGGGGCAAGGGAGCAGTACTTC.

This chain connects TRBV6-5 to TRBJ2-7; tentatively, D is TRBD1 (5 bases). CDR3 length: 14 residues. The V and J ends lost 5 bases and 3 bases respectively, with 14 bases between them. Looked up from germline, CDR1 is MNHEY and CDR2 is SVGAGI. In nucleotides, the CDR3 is TGTGCCAGCAGTCTCCAGGGTGTCGGCTACGAGCAGTACTTC. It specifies CASSLQGVGYEQYF.

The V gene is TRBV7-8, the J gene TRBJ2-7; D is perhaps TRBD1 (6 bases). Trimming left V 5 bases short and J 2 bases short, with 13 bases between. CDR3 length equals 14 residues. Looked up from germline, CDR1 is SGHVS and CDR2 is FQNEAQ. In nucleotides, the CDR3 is TGTGCCAGCAGCATACAGGGAATCGCCTACGAGCAGTACTTC. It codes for CASSIQGIAYEQYF.